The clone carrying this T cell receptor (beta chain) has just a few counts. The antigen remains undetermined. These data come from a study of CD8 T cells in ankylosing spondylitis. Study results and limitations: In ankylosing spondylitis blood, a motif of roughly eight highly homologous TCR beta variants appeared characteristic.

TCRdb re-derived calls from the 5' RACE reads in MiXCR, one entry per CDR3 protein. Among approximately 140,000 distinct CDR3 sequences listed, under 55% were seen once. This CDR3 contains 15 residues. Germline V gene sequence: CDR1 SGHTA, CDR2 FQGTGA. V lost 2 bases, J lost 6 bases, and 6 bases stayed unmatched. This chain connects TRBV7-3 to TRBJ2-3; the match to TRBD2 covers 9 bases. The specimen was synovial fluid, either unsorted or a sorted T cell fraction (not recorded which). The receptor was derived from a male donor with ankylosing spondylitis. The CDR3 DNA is TGTGCCAGCAGCTTAGGGAGCGGGAGGCCCGATACGCAGTATTTT. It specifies CASSLGSGRPDTQYF.